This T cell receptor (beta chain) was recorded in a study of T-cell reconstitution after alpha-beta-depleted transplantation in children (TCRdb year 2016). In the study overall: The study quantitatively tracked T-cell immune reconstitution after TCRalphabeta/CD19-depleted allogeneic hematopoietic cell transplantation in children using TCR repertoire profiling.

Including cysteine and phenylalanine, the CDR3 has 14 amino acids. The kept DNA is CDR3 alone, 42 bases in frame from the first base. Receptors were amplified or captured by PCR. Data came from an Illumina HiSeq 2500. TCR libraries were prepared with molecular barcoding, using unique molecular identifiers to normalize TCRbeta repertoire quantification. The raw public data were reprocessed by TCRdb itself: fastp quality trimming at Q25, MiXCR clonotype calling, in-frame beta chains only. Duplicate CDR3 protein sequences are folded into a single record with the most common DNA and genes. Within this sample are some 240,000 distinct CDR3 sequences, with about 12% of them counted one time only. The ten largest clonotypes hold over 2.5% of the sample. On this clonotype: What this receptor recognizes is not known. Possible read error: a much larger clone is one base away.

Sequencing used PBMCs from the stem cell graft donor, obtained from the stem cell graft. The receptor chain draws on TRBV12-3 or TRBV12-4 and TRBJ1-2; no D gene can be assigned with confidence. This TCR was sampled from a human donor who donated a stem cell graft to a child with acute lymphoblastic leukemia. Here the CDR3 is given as CASTSALPPYGCTF. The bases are TGTGCCAGCACCTCGGCCCTCCCCCCTTATGGCTGCACCTTC.